The 4 T cell receptor beta chains below were found in one sample sequenced in a study of blood T cell repertoires in COVID-19. The repertoire was sequenced with immunoSEQ multiplex PCR; TCRdb's copy has only in-frame clones and lacks some. The data hold 50,000 to 65,000 clones, with roughly 80% observed a single time. The specimen sequenced was peripheral blood. The receptors derive from a man in his fifties or sixties with COVID-19, enrolled during active disease.

The rearrangement links TRBV9 to TRBJ1-5, with a tentative D call TRBD1 (6 bases). CDR3 size: 15 residues. Germline V gene sequence: CDR1 SGDLS, CDR2 YYNGEE. Trimming cost V 0 bases and J 1 base, with 8 bases left between them. CDR3 sequence (DNA): TGTGCCAGCAGCGTAGACGGACAGAGCAATCAGCCCCAGCATTTT. Protein: CASSVDGQSNQPQHF.

This sequence joins TRBV18 and TRBJ2-2; 12 nucleotides align to TRBD2. V was pared by 6 bases and J by 3 bases, with 8 bases of the junction left unmatched. Germline V lookup: CDR1 KGHSH, CDR2 LQKENI. The CDR3 contains 17 residues. CDR3 in amino acids: CASSLRLAGVDTGELFF. The CDR3 DNA sequence: TGTGCCAGCTCCCTCAGACTAGCGGGAGTCGACACCGGGGAGCTGTTTTTT.

The chain uses TRBV19 and TRBJ1-5; D perhaps matches TRBD1 (6 bases). V was shortened by 3 bases and J by 2 bases, with 17 bases between the two germline ends. Germline V gives CDR1 LNHDA, CDR2 SQIVND (reference sequence). This CDR3 spans 17 amino acids. For the CDR3, the DNA is TGTGCCAGTAGTATTATTTTGGGGGCGAAGGGCAATCAGCCCCAGCATTTT. Its translation: CASSIILGAKGNQPQHF.

This sequence joins TRBV6-1 and TRBJ2-1, with 9 nucleotides matching TRBD2. This CDR3 has 16 residues. Germline V gene data show CDR1 as MNHNS and CDR2 as SASEGT. The J segment lost 8 bases and the V segment lost 3 bases, leaving 11 bases of the junction unmatched. The DNA for the CDR3 is TGTGCCAGCAGTGATAGCGGGGGCTCCCTATGGGATGAGCAGTTCTTC. Its translation: CASSDSGGSLWDEQFF.